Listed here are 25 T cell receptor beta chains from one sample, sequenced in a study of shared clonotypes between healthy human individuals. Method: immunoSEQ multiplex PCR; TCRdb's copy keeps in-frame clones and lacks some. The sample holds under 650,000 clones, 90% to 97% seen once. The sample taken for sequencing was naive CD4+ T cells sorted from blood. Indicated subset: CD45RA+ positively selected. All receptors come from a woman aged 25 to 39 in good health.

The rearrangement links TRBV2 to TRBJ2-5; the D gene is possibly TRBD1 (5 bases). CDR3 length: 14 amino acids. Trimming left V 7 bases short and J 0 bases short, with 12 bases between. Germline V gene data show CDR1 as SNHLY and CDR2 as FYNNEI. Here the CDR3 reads CASIPDTNQETQYF. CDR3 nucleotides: TGTGCCAGCATTCCGGACACAAACCAAGAGACCCAGTACTTC.

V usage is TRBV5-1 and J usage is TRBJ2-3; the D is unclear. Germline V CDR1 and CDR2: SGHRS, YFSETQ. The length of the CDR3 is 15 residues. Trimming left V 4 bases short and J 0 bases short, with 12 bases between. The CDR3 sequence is CASSQDDTSTDTQYF. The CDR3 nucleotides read TGCGCCAGCAGCCAGGACGATACTAGCACAGATACGCAGTATTTT.

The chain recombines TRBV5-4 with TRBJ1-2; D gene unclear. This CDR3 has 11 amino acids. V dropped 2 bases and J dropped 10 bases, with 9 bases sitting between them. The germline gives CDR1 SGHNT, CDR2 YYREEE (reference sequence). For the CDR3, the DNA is TGTGCCAGCAGCTTAAGGCAGCACTACACCTTC. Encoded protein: CASSLRQHYTF.

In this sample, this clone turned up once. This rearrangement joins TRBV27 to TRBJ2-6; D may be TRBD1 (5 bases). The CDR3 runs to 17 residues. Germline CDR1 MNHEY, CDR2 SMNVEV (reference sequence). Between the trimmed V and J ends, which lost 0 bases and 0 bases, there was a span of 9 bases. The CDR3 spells CASSLSAGISGANVLTF. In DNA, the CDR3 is TGTGCCAGCAGTTTATCGGCAGGGATCTCTGGGGCCAACGTCCTGACTTTC.

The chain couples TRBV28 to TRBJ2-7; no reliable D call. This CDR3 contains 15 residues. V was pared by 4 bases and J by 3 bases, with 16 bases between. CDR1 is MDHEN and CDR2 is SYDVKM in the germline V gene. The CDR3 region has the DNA TGTGCCAGCAGTTCTAGGAGTATAGTTAACTACGAGCAGTACTTC. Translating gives CASSSRSIVNYEQYF.

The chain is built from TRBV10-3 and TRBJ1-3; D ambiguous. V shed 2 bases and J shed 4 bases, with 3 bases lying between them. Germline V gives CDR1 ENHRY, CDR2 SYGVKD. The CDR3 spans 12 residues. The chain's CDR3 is CAISEKGNTIYF. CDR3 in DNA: TGTGCCATCAGTGAGAAAGGAAACACCATATATTTT.

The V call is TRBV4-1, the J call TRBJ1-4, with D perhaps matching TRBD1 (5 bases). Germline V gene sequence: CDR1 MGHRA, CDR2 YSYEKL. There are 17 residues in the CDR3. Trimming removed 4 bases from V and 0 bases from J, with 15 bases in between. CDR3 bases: TGCGCCAGCAGCCGAGCGCAGGGTACAGCAACTAATGAAAAACTGTTTTTT. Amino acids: CASSRAQGTATNEKLFF.

CDR3 sequence reads: CASSQEWTIGGGIHEQYF. The CDR3 DNA reads as TGTGCCAGCAGCCAAGAATGGACTATAGGAGGCGGGATCCACGAGCAGTACTTC. This chain uses TRBV4-2 with TRBJ2-5, with TRBD2 as a possible D gene (6 bases). The closer fit of TRBJ2-7 to the DNA end suggests the J call may be wrong. CDR1 LGHNA and CDR2 YNFKEQ come from the germline V gene. The CDR3 sequence is 18 residues long.

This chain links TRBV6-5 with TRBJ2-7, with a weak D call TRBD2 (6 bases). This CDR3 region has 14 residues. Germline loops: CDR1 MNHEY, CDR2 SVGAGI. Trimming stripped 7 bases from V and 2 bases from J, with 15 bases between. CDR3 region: CASNPGGKPYEQYF. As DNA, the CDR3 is TGTGCCAGCAACCCCGGGGGTAAGCCCTACGAGCAGTACTTC.

CDR3 nucleotides: TGCAGCGTTGACTTGCCGGGCATCACTGAAGCTTTCTTT. Amino acids: CSVDLPGITEAFF. The V call is TRBV29-1, the J call TRBJ1-1; D uncertain. The CDR3 is 13 amino acids. V gave up 3 bases and J gave up 4 bases, with 12 bases separating them. Germline assignment: CDR1 SQVTM and CDR2 ANQGSEA.

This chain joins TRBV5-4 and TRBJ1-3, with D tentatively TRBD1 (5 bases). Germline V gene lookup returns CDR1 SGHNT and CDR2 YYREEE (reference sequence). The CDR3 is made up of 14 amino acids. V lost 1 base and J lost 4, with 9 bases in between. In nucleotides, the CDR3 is TGTGCCAGCAGCTTGACGGGGCCGGGAAACACCATATATTTT. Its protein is CASSLTGPGNTIYF. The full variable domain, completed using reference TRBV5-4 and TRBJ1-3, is ETGVTQSPTHLIKTRGQQVTLRCSSQSGHNTVSWYQQALGQGPQFIFQYYREEENGRGNFPPRFSGLQFPNYSSELNVNALELDDSALYLCASSLTGPGNTIYFGEGSWLTVV.

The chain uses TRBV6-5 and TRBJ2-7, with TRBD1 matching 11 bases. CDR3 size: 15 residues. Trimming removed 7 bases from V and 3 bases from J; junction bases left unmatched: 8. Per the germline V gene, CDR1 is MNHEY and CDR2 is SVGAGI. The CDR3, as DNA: TGTGCCAGCACAAGGGACAGGGGGGGGATCTACGAGCAGTACTTC. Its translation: CASTRDRGGIYEQYF.

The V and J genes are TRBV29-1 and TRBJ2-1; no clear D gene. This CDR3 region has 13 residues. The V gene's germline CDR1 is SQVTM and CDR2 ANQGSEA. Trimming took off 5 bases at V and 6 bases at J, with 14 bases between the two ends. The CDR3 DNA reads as TGCAGCGTTCACGGACGGATCCCCAATGAGCAGTTCTTC. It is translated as CSVHGRIPNEQFF.

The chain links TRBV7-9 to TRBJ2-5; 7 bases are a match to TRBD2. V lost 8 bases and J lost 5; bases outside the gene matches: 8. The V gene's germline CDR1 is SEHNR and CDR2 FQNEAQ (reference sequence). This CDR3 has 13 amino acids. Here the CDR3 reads CASPGGRNETQYF. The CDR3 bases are TGTGCCAGCCCGGGAGGACGCAACGAGACCCAGTACTTC.

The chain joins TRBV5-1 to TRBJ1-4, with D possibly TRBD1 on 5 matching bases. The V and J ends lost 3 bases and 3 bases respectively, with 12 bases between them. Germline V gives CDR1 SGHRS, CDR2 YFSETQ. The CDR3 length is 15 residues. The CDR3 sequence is CASSSQGASNEKLFF. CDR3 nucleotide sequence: TGCGCCAGCAGCTCGCAGGGAGCGTCTAATGAAAAACTGTTTTTT.

DNA for the CDR3: TGTGCCAGCAGCCTCGGGACTAGCGGGACGGGAGGCCAAGAGACCCAGTACTTC. Translation gives CASSLGTSGTGGQETQYF. The gene calls are TRBV7-2 and TRBJ2-5; 13 bases line up with TRBD2. Germline assignment: CDR1 SGHTA and CDR2 FQGNSA. Trimming removed 5 bases from V and 1 base from J; junction bases left unmatched: 10. The CDR3 has 18 residues.

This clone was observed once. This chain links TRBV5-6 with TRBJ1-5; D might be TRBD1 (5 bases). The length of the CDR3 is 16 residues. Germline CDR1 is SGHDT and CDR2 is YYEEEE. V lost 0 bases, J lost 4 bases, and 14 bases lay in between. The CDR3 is CASSLAGVGVNQPQHF. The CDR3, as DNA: TGTGCCAGCAGCTTGGCCGGGGTGGGGGTAAATCAGCCCCAGCATTTT.

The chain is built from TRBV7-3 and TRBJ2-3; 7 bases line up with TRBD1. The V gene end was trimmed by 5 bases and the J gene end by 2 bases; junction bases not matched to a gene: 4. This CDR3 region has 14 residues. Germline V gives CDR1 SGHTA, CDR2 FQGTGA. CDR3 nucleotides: TGTGCCAGCAGCGGGGGACAGCCCACAGATACGCAGTATTTT. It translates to CASSGGQPTDTQYF.

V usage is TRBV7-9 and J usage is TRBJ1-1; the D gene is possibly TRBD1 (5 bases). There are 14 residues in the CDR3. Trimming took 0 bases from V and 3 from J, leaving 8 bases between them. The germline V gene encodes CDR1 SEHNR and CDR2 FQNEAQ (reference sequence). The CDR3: CASSLAVGDTEAFF. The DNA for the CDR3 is TGTGCCAGCAGCTTAGCGGTGGGGGACACTGAAGCTTTCTTT.

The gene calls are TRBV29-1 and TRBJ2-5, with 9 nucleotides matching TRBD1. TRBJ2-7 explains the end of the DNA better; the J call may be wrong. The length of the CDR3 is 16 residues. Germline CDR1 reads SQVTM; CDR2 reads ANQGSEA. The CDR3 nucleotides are TGCAGCGTCGCCAGAACCGGGACAGGGCGACGTTACGAGCAGTACTTC. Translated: CSVARTGTGRRYEQYF.

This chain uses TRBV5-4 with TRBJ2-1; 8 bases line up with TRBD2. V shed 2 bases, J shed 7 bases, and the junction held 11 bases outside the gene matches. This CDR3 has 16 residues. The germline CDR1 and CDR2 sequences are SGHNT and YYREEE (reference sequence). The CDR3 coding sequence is TGTGCCAGCAGCTTCGACTTAAGCGGGAGTTATAATGAGCAGTTCTTC. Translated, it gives CASSFDLSGSYNEQFF.

The DNA of the CDR3 is TGTGCCAGCAGTACAACAGGGGTTGTGGAGACCCAGTACTTC. Translation gives CASSTTGVVETQYF. The chain is built from TRBV2 and TRBJ2-5; 7 bases are a match to TRBD1. Germline-derived CDR1 and CDR2 are SNHLY and FYNNEI. There are 14 residues in the CDR3. Trimming at V came to 5 bases and at J to 5 bases, leaving 8 bases not matched to a gene. The full variable domain, rest sourced from reference TRBV2 and TRBJ2-5, is EPEVTQTPSHQVTQMGQEVILRCVPISNHLYFYWYRQILGQKVEFLVSFYNNEISEKSEIFDDQFSVERPDGSNFTLKIRSTKLEDSAMYFCASSTTGVVETQYFGPGTRLLVL.

CDR3 sequence reads: CASSLFSVRTIRETQYF. In DNA, the CDR3 is TGTGCCAGCAGCTTATTTAGTGTCAGGACCATCCGAGAGACCCAGTACTTC. The genes are TRBV7-2 and TRBJ2-5; D not resolved. This CDR3 contains 17 residues. V was clipped by 2 bases and J by 4 bases, with 20 bases between them. From germline, CDR1 is SGHTA and CDR2 FQGNSA.

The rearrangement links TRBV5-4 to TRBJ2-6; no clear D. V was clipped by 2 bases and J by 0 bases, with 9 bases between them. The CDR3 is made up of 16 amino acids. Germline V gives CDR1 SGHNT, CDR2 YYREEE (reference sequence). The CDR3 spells CASSLQLLSGANVLTF. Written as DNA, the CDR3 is TGTGCCAGCAGCTTACAGCTTCTCTCTGGGGCCAACGTCCTGACTTTC.

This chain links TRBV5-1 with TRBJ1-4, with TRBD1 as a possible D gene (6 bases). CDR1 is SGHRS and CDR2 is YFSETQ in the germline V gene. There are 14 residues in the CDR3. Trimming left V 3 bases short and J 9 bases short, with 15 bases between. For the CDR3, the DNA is TGCGCCAGCAGCTCTGCCATGGACAGAAAAAAACTGTTTTTT. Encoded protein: CASSSAMDRKKLFF. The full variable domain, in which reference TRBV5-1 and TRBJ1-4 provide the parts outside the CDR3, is KAGVTQTPRYLIKTRGQQVTLSCSPISGHRSVSWYQQTPGQGLQFLFEYFSETQRNKGNFPGRFSGRQFSNSRSEMNVSTLELGDSALYLCASSSAMDRKKLFFGSGTQLSVL.